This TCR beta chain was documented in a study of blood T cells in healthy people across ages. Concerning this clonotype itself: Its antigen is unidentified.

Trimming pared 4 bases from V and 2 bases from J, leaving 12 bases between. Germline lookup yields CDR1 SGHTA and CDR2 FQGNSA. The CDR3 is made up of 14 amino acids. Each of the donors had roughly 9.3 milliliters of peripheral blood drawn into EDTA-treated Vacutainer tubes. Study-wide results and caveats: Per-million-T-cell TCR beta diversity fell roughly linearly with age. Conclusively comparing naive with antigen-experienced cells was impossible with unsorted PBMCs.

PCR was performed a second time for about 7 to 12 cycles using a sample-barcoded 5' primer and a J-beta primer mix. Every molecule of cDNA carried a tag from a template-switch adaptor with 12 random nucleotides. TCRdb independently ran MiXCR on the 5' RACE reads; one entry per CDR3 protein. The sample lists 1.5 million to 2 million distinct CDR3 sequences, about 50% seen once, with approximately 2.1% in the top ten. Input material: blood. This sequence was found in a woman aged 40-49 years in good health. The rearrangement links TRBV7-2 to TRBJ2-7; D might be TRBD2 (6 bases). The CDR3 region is CASSSLGRTYEQYF. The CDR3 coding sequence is TGTGCCAGCAGCTCCCTAGGGAGGACCTACGAGCAGTACTTC.